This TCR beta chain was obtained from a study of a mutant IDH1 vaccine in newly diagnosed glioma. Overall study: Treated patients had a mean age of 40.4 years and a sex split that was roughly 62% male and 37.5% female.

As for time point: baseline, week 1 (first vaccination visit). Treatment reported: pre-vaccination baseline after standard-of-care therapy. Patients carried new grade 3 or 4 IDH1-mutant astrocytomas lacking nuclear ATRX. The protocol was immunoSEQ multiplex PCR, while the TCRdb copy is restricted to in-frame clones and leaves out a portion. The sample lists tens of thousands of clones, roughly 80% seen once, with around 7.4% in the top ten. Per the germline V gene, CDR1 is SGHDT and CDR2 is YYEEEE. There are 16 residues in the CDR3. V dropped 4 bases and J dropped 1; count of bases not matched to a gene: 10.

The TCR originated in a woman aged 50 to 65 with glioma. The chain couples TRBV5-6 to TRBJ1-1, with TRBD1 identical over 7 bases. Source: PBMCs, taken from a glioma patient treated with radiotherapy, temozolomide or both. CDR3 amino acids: CASSQANRGRNTEAFF. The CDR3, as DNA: TGTGCCAGCAGCCAAGCTAACAGGGGTCGGAACACTGAAGCTTTCTTT.